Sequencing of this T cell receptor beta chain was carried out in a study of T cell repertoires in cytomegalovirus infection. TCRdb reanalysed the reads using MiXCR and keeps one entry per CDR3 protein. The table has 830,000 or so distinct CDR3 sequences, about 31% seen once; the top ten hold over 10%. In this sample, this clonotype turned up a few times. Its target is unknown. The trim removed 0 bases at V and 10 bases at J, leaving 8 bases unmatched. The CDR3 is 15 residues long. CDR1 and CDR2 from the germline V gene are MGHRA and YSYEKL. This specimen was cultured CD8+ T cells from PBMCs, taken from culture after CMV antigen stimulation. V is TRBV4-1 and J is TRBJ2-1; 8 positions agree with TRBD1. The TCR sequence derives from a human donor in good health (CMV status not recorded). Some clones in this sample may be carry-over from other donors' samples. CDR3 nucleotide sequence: TGCGCCAGCAGCCAAGATCCCAGGGGGCTGAGGGAGCAGTTCTTC. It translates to CASSQDPRGLREQFF.